The following is a T cell receptor (beta chain) sequence with its context. The specificity of this receptor is unknown. Base qualities are not at hand, and no much larger clone is one base apart. Library creation used the immunoSEQ multiplex PCR assay. For the multiplex PCR, a mixture combining 60 forward primers for TCR Vbeta segments and 13 reverse primers for TCR Jbeta segments was used. A multiplex PCR assay on genomic DNA amplified the CDR3 region of rearranged TCR beta genes. Amplified TCR beta libraries were sequenced as 87-base-pair reads on the Illumina HiSeq System. In the paper's pipeline: In a later analysis, approximately 74 million unique TCR beta chains were counted across the roughly 610 repertoires, and approximately 11 million of these chains were shared by at least two donors. Raw reads were error-corrected and collapsed into unique sequences by a nearest-neighbor algorithm in which closely related sequences were merged to remove PCR and sequencing errors. CDR3 sequences were aligned to IMGT reference sequences to assign V, D and J gene segments. For a sequence to be retained, a match of at least six nucleotides to both a V gene segment and a J gene segment was required. Rearrangements were called productive when the CDR3 lacked stop codons and stayed in frame with V and J; all others were non-productive. CDR3 was defined by IMGT convention, running from the second conserved V-encoded cysteine to the conserved J-encoded phenylalanine. The earlier analysis of some 550 of the donors excluded any sequence lacking an unambiguous match to a single V gene segment. An earlier analysis of fewer than 750 of the donors called V segments functional above 56.7% productive rearrangements and segregating when the between-donor standard deviation exceeded 5%. A statistical classification framework was built to diagnose cytomegalovirus status from the catalog of TCR beta chain sequences. In a later analysis, TCR nucleotide sequences were compared against IMGT/GENE-DB human TR gene sequences so that V and J genes could be assigned. Using the TCRdist pipeline, a later analysis assigned CDR3 sequences along with most-parsimonious VDJ recombination scenarios. A later analysis defined each TCR beta chain by its CDR3 amino acid sequence plus V-gene family, and excluded reads lacking a unique V-gene family. As a way to deal with suspected cross-contamination and a sequencing artifact, a later analysis dropped roughly 600 nucleotide sequences that were highly shared and had low generation probability. In a later analysis, a clonal expansion index was calculated for each public chain from normalized within-repertoire ranks of inferred template counts. In a later analysis, generation probabilities were computed using a VDJ recombination model fitted to out-of-frame rearrangements, and the results were checked against IGoR. In a later analysis, hypergeometric tests were used to score TCR-TCR, TCR-HLA and TCR-CMV co-occurrence, with a repertoire-size bias correction applied to TCR pairs. In a later analysis, false discovery rates were estimated by permuting HLA or CMV assignments 20 times. A later analysis grouped co-occurring TCRs with DBSCAN, adding TCRdist sequence similarity when clustering within HLA-allele-positive subsets. For co-occurrence clustering, repertoires with fewer than 30,000 or more than 120,000 public chains were excluded, along with about five repertoires with anomalous nucleotide sharing. In TCRdb, the immuneACCESS table is reduced to in-frame sequences with V and J assigned. These tables do not hold every clone; where another copy was compared, an unresolved V gene accounts for under half, and the others remain unexplained. From that table come the V and J calls and clone size; the DNA was used to work out D and trimming. The sample table lists 200,000 to 250,000 clones, 75% of them with a count of one. The ten largest clones represent less than 2% of the sample.

The data originate from a study of cytomegalovirus exposure and HLA in healthy donors (dated by TCRdb to between 2016 and 2019). Looking at the study overall: In an earlier analysis of under 600 of the donors, 276 Gb of sequence data and 100 million or so unique TCR beta sequences from about 179 million T cells were reported. In an earlier analysis of 500 to 650 of the donors, high-throughput TCR beta sequencing was used to judge whether each TCR beta V gene segment behaved as functional or pseudogenic. The T cell repertoires of under 700 subjects were profiled by immunosequencing and related to cytomegalovirus serostatus. HLA typing covered class I and class II loci at four-digit resolution. Donor age, sex, ethnicity and CMV serostatus were compiled alongside the repertoire data. Typing coverage varied by locus: about 629-640 donors for A, B, C, DRB1 and DQB1; more than 500 for DQA1; 606 for DPA1; roughly 470 for DPB1. Every discovery cohort repertoire had been produced on one sequencing platform. Rather than drawing on any new phenotypic data, the later analysis identified candidate immune exposures from TCR beta sequences and the way those sequences occurred across donors. High-throughput TCR immunosequencing, statistical association of individual TCRs with disease status, and machine learning were combined to predict cytomegalovirus infection status. Approximately 300 gigabases of sequencing data and around 80 million unique TCR sequences made up an early release that covered fewer than 650 HLA-typed donors. A later analysis re-examined previously published TCR beta repertoires from roughly 720 donors and added high-resolution HLA genotyping to investigate patterns of TCR occurrence. In a later genetic analysis, genome-wide SNP genotypes for about three fifths of the roughly 670 donors were used, and that subset was treated as a discovery cohort. Of the 398 genotyped donors, 75% to 85% were placed in the genetic ancestry cluster associated with self-reported Caucasian donors. Across approximately 400 genotyped donors of the cohort, an average of roughly 250,000 unique TCR beta nucleotide sequences per donor were sequenced, and roughly 18% of those sequences were non-productive. The aim of the study was to test whether cataloging public T cell receptors could identify signatures of past pathogen exposure. About 5 DR-DQ haplotypes were handled as single units for association and clustering, since linkage in the cohort was strong. Along with the roughly 670-subject first cohort, a separate validation cohort of some 130 different subjects was used. Results and caveats for the whole study, not just this receptor: A further reported finding was that TCR beta sequences accurately predicted the HLA-A and HLA-B alleles for most subjects in the first cohort. Because counts were too low, around 17 rarely observed V segments, including chromosome 9 orphons, were left out of the earlier analysis of 500 to 650 of the donors. For the cohort, immune exposure information was limited to CMV serostatus. It was suggested by the authors that the approach could potentially be generalized to other disease states and immunological phenotypes. The study gave a list of more than 150 TCR beta chains associated with cytomegalovirus. Most CMV-associated TCR beta chains appeared to be HLA-restricted in a later analysis, and the HLA associations seemed to be driven largely by CMV exposure. Linkage disequilibrium might explain the correlated functional status among segregating V segments, but an unknown experimental factor could not be ruled out. According to a later genetic analysis, donors in an Asian-associated ancestry cluster had fewer N-insertions in productive TCRs than the approximately 630-donor mean. A group of highly shared sequence variants was considered likely to be a technical artifact of the sequencing pipeline. An association between a missense DCLRE1C variant and V-gene and J-gene trimming of TCR beta chains was found in a later genetic analysis and replicated in an independent cohort. In a later analysis, HLA-associated TCR beta chains showed more clonal expansion and lower generation probabilities than non-associated chains that were equally common. Assigning TCR associations to individual alleles was difficult when HLA alleles, especially DR and DQ, strongly co-occurred. Some IMGT-functional V segments, including TRBV6-2 and TRBV6-3, could not be distinguished by the 87-base-pair reads and were therefore excluded. Sequencing depth was assumed to be roughly uniform across donors in the presence/absence analyses, though that assumption may not hold. Because HLA typing was missing for some donors at each locus, association tests included only the typed subset. Most TCR sequences were seen in very few donors, while some public TCRs were found in many individuals. Several of the top co-occurrence clusters appeared to be linked to parvovirus B19, influenza, CMV and Epstein-Barr virus, according to a later analysis. At a false discovery rate of 0.05, a later analysis linked some 17,000 TCR beta sequences to specific HLA alleles. A few of the identified cytomegalovirus-associated TCR beta chains were confirmed in vitro to be specific for cytomegalovirus antigens. Only TCR beta chains were sequenced in this cohort, and the absence of alpha or paired-chain data limited detectable features. The classifier was reported to diagnose cytomegalovirus status with high specificity and sensitivity in both the original and validation cohorts. In a later analysis, TCR association rates were found to vary across HLA loci, with the most associated TCRs seen for DRB1 alleles and the fewest for HLA-C alleles. In an earlier analysis of around 500 of the donors, most TCR beta V segments appeared in productive rearrangements about 87% or about 30% of the time, broadly matching IMGT annotations.

Sequences SEHNR (CDR1) and FQNEAQ (CDR2) are obtained from the germline V gene (reference sequence). V has 3 bases trimmed and J has 10 bases trimmed; junction bases matching no gene number 9. Its CDR3 holds 14 amino acids, cysteine through phenylalanine. The read is trimmed to its CDR3 DNA, 42 bases read in frame from base 1. The cohort was made up of roughly 670 healthy bone marrow donors. Cohort members were all nominally healthy when sampled, although unrecorded immune exposures were likely present. The donor was CMV seronegative and belonged to the group of over 300 seronegative cohort members. A peripheral blood sample was collected from each donor, and TCR beta sequencing was performed on peripheral blood mononuclear cells. The Qiagen DNeasy Blood Extraction Kit was used to extract genomic DNA from the blood cell samples.

Material: PBMCs. This TCR derives from a young woman in good health and CMV-seronegative. The chain is encoded by TRBV7-9 joined to TRBJ2-7, and TRBD2 aligns with 10 junction nucleotides. The DNA is as follows: TGTGCCAGCAGCTTGGGGAATCTAGCGGGAGAACAGTACTTC. Translation gives CASSLGNLAGEQYF.